These 14 T cell receptor beta chains came from one sample sequenced in a study of T cells after posttransplantation cyclophosphamide. The method was immunoSEQ multiplex PCR; TCRdb's version includes in-frame clones alone and lacks a portion of them. The sample has about 5,400 clones, 90% to 95% seen once; the top ten hold roughly 1.3%. Sequencing used CD4+ T cells sorted from bone marrow. The receptors here all came from a woman aged 60-75 years in good health, CMV-negative, and a related stem cell transplant donor.

This chain joins TRBV4-2 and TRBJ2-7, with TRBD2 as a possible D gene (6 bases). Germline V gives CDR1 LGHNA, CDR2 YNFKEQ. This CDR3 comprises 17 residues. Trimming left V 0 bases short and J 0 bases short, with 15 bases between. The CDR3 region has the DNA TGTGCCAGCAGCCAAGATCATGAGGGAGGAACCTCCTACGAGCAGTACTTC. Translated: CASSQDHEGGTSYEQYF.

The chain has TRBV4-2 and TRBJ1-2; tentative D call: TRBD1 (5 bases). The CDR3 covers 14 residues. The germline V gene has CDR1 LGHNA and CDR2 YNFKEQ. V shed 0 bases and J shed 8 bases, with 13 bases lying between them. The CDR3 here is CASSQDARGVGYTF. The CDR3 DNA follows: TGTGCCAGCAGCCAAGATGCTCGGGGGGTCGGCTACACCTTC.

V is TRBV30 and J is TRBJ1-1; D might be TRBD1 (6 bases). Germline V gene lookup returns CDR1 GTSNPN and CDR2 SVGIG (reference sequence). V shed 3 bases and J shed 2 bases, with 13 bases lying between them. The CDR3 loop spans 14 amino acids. In DNA, the CDR3 is TGTGCCTGGAGGGAGGACAGATTCAACACTGAAGCTTTCTTT. Translation gives CAWREDRFNTEAFF.

J is TRBJ2-2 and V is TRBV6-6; TRBD1 is a possible D gene (6 bases). Germline loops: CDR1 MNHNY, CDR2 SVGAGI (reference sequence). The CDR3 covers 14 residues. Trimming removed 8 bases at V and 5 bases at J, with 15 bases between. CDR3 sequence: CASHRAPGTGELFF. CDR3 nucleotides: TGTGCCAGCCACAGGGCTCCGGGGACCGGGGAGCTGTTTTTT.

This rearrangement joins TRBV4-2 to TRBJ2-3; 9 bases are a match to TRBD1. Germline CDR1 reads LGHNA; CDR2 reads YNFKEQ. CDR3 length: 18 amino acids. The V segment lost 1 base and the J segment 1 base; nucleotides outside the gene matches: 9. In DNA form, the CDR3 reads TGTGCCAGCAGCCAAGGGACAGGGGAGAGCTTAGGCACAGATACGCAGTATTTT. This codes for CASSQGTGESLGTDTQYF.

V and J are TRBV29-1 and TRBJ1-2; unclear D gene. The ends were cut back, 4 bases at V and 0 bases at J, with 15 bases in the middle. Looked up from germline, CDR1 is SQVTM and CDR2 is ANQGSEA. CDR3 length equals 15 residues. The DNA for the CDR3 is TGCAGCGTTGTCAGCGATCCCTCAGCTAACTATGGCTACACCTTC. Its protein product is CSVVSDPSANYGYTF.

The chain carries TRBV10-2 and TRBJ2-7; D remains ambiguous. Germline CDR1 reads WSHSY; CDR2 reads SAAADI. This CDR3 contains 11 residues. Trimming removed 9 bases at V and 7 bases at J, with 13 bases between. CDR3 amino acids: CASSPIEEQYF. The DNA of the CDR3 is TGCGCCAGTTCCCCGATTGAGGAGCAGTACTTC.

This clone was recorded once. This chain links TRBV5-1 with TRBJ2-6, with D possibly matching TRBD2 (7 bases). The ends were cut back, 7 bases at V and 0 bases at J, with 17 bases in the middle. The germline V gene encodes CDR1 SGHRS and CDR2 YFSETQ. This CDR3 is 17 amino acids long. CDR3 loop: CASGRGDTFSGANVLTF. The CDR3 nucleotides read TGCGCCAGCGGCCGGGGGGACACCTTCTCTGGGGCCAACGTCCTGACTTTC.

The chain has TRBV4-1 and TRBJ2-3, with TRBD1 identical over 7 bases. This CDR3 contains 16 residues. With V trimmed by 6 bases and J by 2 bases, 11 bases remained unmatched. The germline gives CDR1 MGHRA, CDR2 YSYEKL. The CDR3 DNA follows: TGCGCCAGCAGGCTTACAGGGGACCCGACCACAGATACGCAGTATTTT. It is translated as CASRLTGDPTTDTQYF.

The rearrangement joins TRBV7-8 to TRBJ1-5; D uncertain. With 1 base removed from V and 0 bases from J, the gap between germline ends came to 10 bases. Per the germline V gene, CDR1 is SGHVS and CDR2 is FQNEAQ. This CDR3 is 16 amino acids long. The CDR3 region has the DNA TGTGCCAGCAGCTTAGAAGGAGGGATTAGCAATCAGCCCCAGCATTTT. Translation: CASSLEGGISNQPQHF.

The J gene is TRBJ2-7, the V gene TRBV7-8; TRBD1 is a possible D gene (6 bases). V gave up 1 base and J gave up 7 bases, with 14 bases separating them. Germline values: CDR1 SGHVS, CDR2 FQNEAQ. This CDR3 comprises 14 residues. Here the CDR3 DNA reads TGTGCCAGCAGCTTAGGGACAGCCTTCGGTGAGCAGTACTTC. Translated, it gives CASSLGTAFGEQYF. The full variable domain, its missing parts supplied by reference TRBV7-8 and TRBJ2-7, is GAGVSQSPRYKVAKRGQDVALRCDPISGHVSLFWYQQALGQGPEFLTYFQNEAQLDKSGLPSDRFFAERPEGSVSTLKIQRTQQEDSAVYLCASSLGTAFGEQYFGPGTRLTVT.

The chain joins TRBV29-1 to TRBJ2-2; 7 nucleotides line up with TRBD2. CDR3 size: 12 residues. Germline V gene data show CDR1 as SQVTM and CDR2 as ANQGSEA. CDR3 nucleotides: TGCAGTGGGAGGGAAGGGACCGGGGAGCTGTTTTTT. Protein sequence: CSGREGTGELFF.

The V and J genes are TRBV18 and TRBJ2-7; possibly TRBD1 for D (6 bases). This CDR3 contains 16 residues. The V gene lost 3 bases and the J gene lost 1 base, with 16 bases spanning the gap. Germline CDR1 and CDR2: KGHSH and LQKENI. The CDR3 region is CASSPPPNRVSYEQYF. Written as DNA, the CDR3 is TGTGCCAGCTCACCTCCCCCTAACAGGGTTTCCTACGAGCAGTACTTC. The entire variable domain, with the rest obtained from reference TRBV18 and TRBJ2-7, is as follows: NAGVMQNPRHLVRRRGQEARLRCSPMKGHSHVYWYRQLPEEGLKFMVYLQKENIIDESGMPKERFSAEFPKEGPSILRIQQVVRGDSAAYFCASSPPPNRVSYEQYFGPGTRLTVT.

As to this clone: The sample has other DNA sequences that encode this CDR3 too. This chain links TRBV19 with TRBJ1-6; no clear D gene. The V gene's germline CDR1 is LNHDA and CDR2 SQIVND (reference sequence). Deletions cut 6 bases from V and 0 bases from J, with 6 bases between. This CDR3 region has 14 residues. Here the CDR3 reads CASRRSSYNSPLHF. The CDR3 DNA follows: TGTGCCAGTAGAAGGAGCTCCTATAATTCACCCCTCCACTTT.